The sequence of this TCR beta chain was determined in a study of PD-1 blockade in classical Hodgkin lymphoma. This table comes from immunoSEQ multiplex PCR, and its TCRdb copy is limited to in-frame clones, with some not included. The sample comprises some 19,000 clones, more than 75% of which are singletons, and 20% to 25% rests with the top ten. Time point in this sample: cycle 4 day 1 (C4D1), after five to seven weeks of nivolumab. Each patient experienced a relapse that followed autologous stem cell transplantation, and brentuximab vedotin exposure varied. As concerns this clone: Antigen unknown.

Overall study results and limits: Researchers reported that CD4+ TCR diversity, though not CD8+, rose significantly by C4D1. Complete responders' baseline diversity resembled that of newly diagnosed patients.

The sequencing used peripheral blood mononuclear cells (PBMCs), collected before the fourth cycle of nivolumab. The receptor was isolated from a human donor with classical Hodgkin lymphoma.

The DNA of the CDR3 is TGTGCCAGCAGCTCCAAGTCCCAGGGGGCGACTGGGGCCAACGTCCTGACTTTC. It translates to CASSSKSQGATGANVLTF. The chain employs TRBV7-6 and TRBJ2-6; 8 bases align to TRBD1. CDR3 length: 18 residues. The germline gives CDR1 SGHVS, CDR2 FNYEAQ. V was clipped by 4 bases and J by 2 bases; unmatched bases: 10.